Presented here are 25 T cell receptor beta chains from one specimen sequenced in a study of blood T cell repertoires in COVID-19. Profiled with immunoSEQ multiplex PCR; TCRdb holds only in-frame clones, not every one. Altogether 200,000 to 300,000 clones are present, approximately 89% being singletons, with the ten largest covering under 3%. What was sequenced was PBMCs or T cells enriched from blood (not recorded which). The receptor source for this set is a woman aged 18-30 years who had recovered from COVID-19.

The chain has TRBV30 and TRBJ2-2, with D unresolved. V lost 4 bases and J lost 4, with 13 bases in between. Looked up from germline, CDR1 is GTSNPN and CDR2 is SVGIG (reference sequence). This CDR3 contains 14 residues. CDR3 region: CAWMMQTFTGELFF. DNA of the CDR3: TGTGCCTGGATGATGCAGACTTTCACCGGGGAGCTGTTTTTT.

The J gene is TRBJ1-4, the V gene TRBV19; TRBD1 is a possible D gene (6 bases). Germline V gene lookup returns CDR1 LNHDA and CDR2 SQIVND (reference sequence). The CDR3 length is 17 residues. V was clipped by 5 bases and J by 5 bases, with 21 bases between them. Here the CDR3 DNA reads TGTGCCAGTAGTGCCAACCTCAGGGGCAAAGAAAATGAAAAACTGTTTTTT. Its protein is CASSANLRGKENEKLFF.

This clone was recorded once. The gene calls are TRBV27 and TRBJ1-5, with 7 nucleotides matching TRBD1. CDR3 length: 15 amino acids. J lost 0 bases, V lost 3 bases, and 2 bases had no gene match. Germline V CDR1 and CDR2: MNHEY, SMNVEV (reference sequence). In nucleotides, the CDR3 is TGTGCCAGCAGTTTCCAGGGGGTTAGCAATCAGCCCCAGCATTTT. It specifies CASSFQGVSNQPQHF.

The chain carries TRBV7-9 and TRBJ2-1, with no clear D. V lost 4 bases and J lost 2, with 21 bases in between. The CDR3 consists of 18 residues. Germline CDR1 reads SEHNR; CDR2 reads FQNEAQ (reference sequence). The CDR3 DNA sequence: TGTGCCAGCAGCTCAGCCGAGTTCGGAGCGCGAACCTACAATGAGCAGTTCTTC. It yields the protein CASSSAEFGARTYNEQFF.

The chain joins TRBV5-6 to TRBJ2-1; 11 nucleotides agree with TRBD2. V lost 4 bases and J lost 4; bases outside the gene matches: 4. CDR3 size: 15 residues. Germline V gene sequence: CDR1 SGHDT, CDR2 YYEEEE. The CDR3 protein is CASSQTSGGYNEQFF. The DNA for the CDR3 is TGTGCCAGCAGCCAAACTAGCGGGGGATACAATGAGCAGTTCTTC. Full variable domain (rest looked up from reference TRBV5-6 and TRBJ2-1): DAGVTQSPTHLIKTRGQQVTLRCSPKSGHDTVSWYQQALGQGPQFIFQYYEEEERQRGNFPDRFSGHQFPNYSSELNVNALLLGDSALYLCASSQTSGGYNEQFFGPGTRLTVL.

The CDR3 region is CAWSRDRGSQPQHF. The CDR3 nucleotides read TGTGCCTGGAGTCGGGACAGGGGAAGTCAGCCCCAGCATTTT. This chain connects TRBV30 to TRBJ1-5, with 10 nucleotides matching TRBD1. CDR1 is GTSNPN and CDR2 is SVGIG in the germline V gene (reference sequence). Losses at the gene ends were 2 bases for V and 6 bases for J; bases not matched to a gene: 4. The CDR3 is 14 amino acids.

This clone was picked up one time. J is TRBJ2-1 and V is TRBV7-7; TRBD2 agrees at 9 bases. The V gene end was trimmed by 5 bases and the J gene end by 6 bases; junction bases not matched to a gene: 8. The CDR3 has 15 amino acids. Germline lookup yields CDR1 SSHAT and CDR2 FNYEAQ (reference sequence). The CDR3 DNA sequence: TGTGCCAGCAGCCCCGGGACTAGCCGATTCAATGAGCAGTTCTTC. It encodes CASSPGTSRFNEQFF.

This chain links TRBV10-3 with TRBJ1-2; the D is unclear. V dropped 1 base and J dropped 2 bases, with 11 bases sitting between them. Germline V gene lookup returns CDR1 ENHRY and CDR2 SYGVKD. CDR3 length: 15 amino acids. The CDR3 DNA follows: TGTGCCATCAGTGAGTTGTCAGTGAACAACTATGGCTACACCTTC. This encodes CAISELSVNNYGYTF.

The chain employs TRBV12-2 and TRBJ2-1; the DNA was not used to check the table's D call, TRBD2. TRBV12-2 is flagged as a pseudogene. The CDR3 has 16 amino acids. The DNA for the CDR3 is TGTGCAAGTCGTGTTGATACTAGCGGGGGGGACAATGAGCAGTTCTTC. It specifies CASRVDTSGGDNEQFF.

The chain couples TRBV4-2 to TRBJ2-4; 9 nucleotides match TRBD2. CDR1 LGHNA and CDR2 YNFKEQ come from the germline V gene. With V trimmed by 2 bases and J by 1 base, 9 bases remained unmatched. This CDR3 region has 18 residues. The CDR3 protein is CASSQNSASGNAKNIQYF. CDR3 coding DNA: TGTGCCAGCAGCCAAAATTCGGCTAGCGGGAATGCCAAAAACATTCAGTACTTC.

This sequence joins TRBV11-2 and TRBJ1-1; TRBD1 aligns across 7 bases. J lost 1 base, V lost 5 bases, and 7 bases had no gene match. The CDR3 extends over 15 amino acids. Germline CDR1 is SGHAT and CDR2 is FQNNGV. This chain's CDR3 is CASSPRQGGNTEAFF. The CDR3 region has the DNA TGTGCCAGCAGCCCCCGACAGGGAGGGAACACTGAAGCTTTCTTT.

V gene TRBV28 combines with J gene TRBJ2-1, with 7 bases fitting TRBD1. V lost 5 bases and J lost 4; bases outside the gene matches: 20. The CDR3 covers 19 residues. Germline CDR1 MDHEN, CDR2 SYDVKM. The CDR3, as DNA: TGTGCCAGCAGTGTCGACAGGGCCGGCGACATGGGCCCGTACAATGAGCAGTTCTTC. This gives the protein CASSVDRAGDMGPYNEQFF.

In this sample, this clone turned up a few times. The CDR3 nucleotides are TGTGCCAGCAGCTTATTATCCGTCGGTCAAGAGACCCAGTACTTC. Protein product: CASSLLSVGQETQYF. The V and J genes are TRBV7-9 and TRBJ2-5; the D is unclear. The CDR3 has 15 residues. Germline assignment: CDR1 SEHNR and CDR2 FQNEAQ (reference sequence). Trimming left V 2 bases short and J 2 bases short, with 12 bases between.

In this sample, this clone turned up a few times. It is unclear where the CDR3 begins or ends on the DNA, so no DNA is shown, and the CDR3 is as TCRdb lists it. In the same sample, other DNA sequences code for this CDR3. The chain recombines TRBV28 with TRBJ1-2; the table names TRBD1, a call not compared with the DNA. CDR1 MDHEN and CDR2 SYDVKM come from the germline V gene. The CDR3 is 14 residues long, counting both termini. CDR3 region: CASSSSTGVYGYTF.

The chain combines TRBV30 with TRBJ1-2; possible D gene TRBD1, 6 bases. V was cut by 4 bases and J by 5 bases, with 11 bases left in between. The CDR3 runs to 12 residues. The V gene's germline CDR1 is GTSNPN and CDR2 SVGIG (reference sequence). Here the CDR3 DNA reads TGTGCCTGGATTCGGACAGCTTATGGCTACACCTTC. Its translation is CAWIRTAYGYTF.

This sequence joins TRBV28 and TRBJ1-5; the D gene is possibly TRBD1 (6 bases). Germline V CDR1 and CDR2: MDHEN, SYDVKM. Trimming removed 1 base from V and 2 bases from J, with 12 bases in between. The CDR3 is 16 residues long. The CDR3 loop is CASSLFPGERNQPQHF. CDR3 DNA sequence: TGTGCCAGCAGTTTATTCCCAGGGGAACGCAATCAGCCCCAGCATTTT.

The genes are TRBV12-5 and TRBJ1-2; D possibly corresponds to TRBD1 (5 bases). Germline CDR1 reads LGHNT; CDR2 reads FRNRAP. The V end lost 4 bases, the J end lost 0 bases, and 9 bases lay between the germline ends. The CDR3 covers 14 residues. As DNA, the CDR3 is TGTGCTAGTGGTTGGGACTTAGCTAACTATGGCTACACCTTC. Translated: CASGWDLANYGYTF.

CDR3 sequence (DNA): TGTGCCACCAGCGGGGGACAAAATAATTCACCCCTCCACTTT. Protein sequence: CATSGGQNNSPLHF. The V call is TRBV15, the J call TRBJ1-6, with a weak D call TRBD1 (6 bases). This CDR3 spans 14 amino acids. Trimming pared 5 bases from V and 5 bases from J, leaving 10 bases between. Germline-derived CDR1 and CDR2 are LNHNV and YYDKDF (reference sequence).

The V call is TRBV5-1, the J call TRBJ2-7; the D gene is possibly TRBD2 (7 bases). V dropped 2 bases and J dropped 0 bases, with 27 bases sitting between them. Per germline, CDR1 SGHRS and CDR2 YFSETQ. The length of the CDR3 is 20 residues. CDR3 nucleotide sequence: TGCGCCAGCAGCTTCGCCTTAGGGGGGGCGCTTTTTCGAGACTCCTACGAGCAGTACTTC. Residues: CASSFALGGALFRDSYEQYF.

This chain joins TRBV5-1 and TRBJ2-3; weak D call: TRBD2 (5 bases). The V gene lost 3 bases and the J gene lost 3 bases, with 11 bases spanning the gap. Germline CDR1 is SGHRS and CDR2 is YFSETQ. This CDR3 is 14 amino acids long. The CDR3 DNA follows: TGCGCCAGCAGCTCCGAAGGAGGAACAGATACGCAGTATTTT. It encodes CASSSEGGTDTQYF.

The rearrangement links TRBV5-1 to TRBJ2-6, with 9 bases lining up with TRBD2. V shed 1 base, J shed 4 bases, and the junction held 6 bases outside the gene matches. The CDR3 loop spans 17 amino acids. CDR1 and CDR2 (germline): SGHRS, YFSETQ. The CDR3 loop is CASSLNVAGAGANVLTF. The CDR3 coding sequence is TGCGCCAGCAGCTTGAACGTAGCGGGAGCCGGGGCCAACGTCCTGACTTTC.

Only one count was recorded for this clone. The sample holds other DNA sequences that translate to the same CDR3. The chain couples TRBV5-4 to TRBJ2-7; 7 bases fit TRBD1. V lost 4 bases, J lost 2 bases, and 6 bases stayed unmatched. Germline lookup yields CDR1 SGHNT and CDR2 YYREEE (reference sequence). There are 14 residues in the CDR3. The CDR3 spells CASSSRQGTYEQYF. DNA for the CDR3: TGTGCCAGCAGCAGCAGACAGGGAACCTACGAGCAGTACTTC.

The chain links TRBV3-1 (or the pseudogene TRBV3-2) to TRBJ1-5, with 8 bases fitting TRBD1. This CDR3 is 17 amino acids long. Germline V CDR1 and CDR2: LGHDT, YNNKEL (reference sequence). J was trimmed by 2 bases and V by 11 bases; bases with no gene match: 17. CDR3 in amino acids: CASRTGPHLYGNQPQHF. The CDR3 DNA sequence: TGTGCCTCCCGGACAGGGCCCCACCTGTATGGCAATCAGCCCCAGCATTTT.

V gene TRBV6-2 or TRBV6-3 combines with J gene TRBJ2-3; D unclear. The length of the CDR3 is 15 residues. Trimming removed 3 bases from V and 4 bases from J, with 14 bases in between. Germline CDR1 is MNHEY and CDR2 is SVGEGT. CDR3 sequence: CASSYLAQSPDTQYF. The CDR3 DNA reads as TGTGCCAGCAGTTATTTGGCCCAATCTCCAGATACGCAGTATTTT.

The gene calls are TRBV6-5 and TRBJ2-2, with 7 bases matching TRBD2. Trimming removed 4 bases from V and 5 bases from J; junction bases left unmatched: 7. This CDR3 has 15 residues. The germline V gene has CDR1 MNHEY and CDR2 SVGAGI. CDR3 residues: CASSFGGSETGELFF. The CDR3 nucleotides are TGTGCCAGCAGTTTCGGCGGGAGTGAAACCGGGGAGCTGTTTTTT.